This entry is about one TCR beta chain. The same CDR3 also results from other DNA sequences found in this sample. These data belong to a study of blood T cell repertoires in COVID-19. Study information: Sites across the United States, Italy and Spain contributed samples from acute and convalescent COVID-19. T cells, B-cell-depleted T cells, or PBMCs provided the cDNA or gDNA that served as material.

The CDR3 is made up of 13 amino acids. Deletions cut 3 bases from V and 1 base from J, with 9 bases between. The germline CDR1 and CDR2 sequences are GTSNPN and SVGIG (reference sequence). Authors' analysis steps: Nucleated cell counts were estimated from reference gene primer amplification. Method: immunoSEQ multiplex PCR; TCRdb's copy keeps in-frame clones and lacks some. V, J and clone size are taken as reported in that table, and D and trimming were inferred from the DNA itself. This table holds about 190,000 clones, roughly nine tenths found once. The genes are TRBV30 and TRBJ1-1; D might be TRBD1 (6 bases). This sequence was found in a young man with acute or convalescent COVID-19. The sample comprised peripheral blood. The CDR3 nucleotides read TGTGCCTGGAGCGTACAGGGGAACACTGAAGCTTTCTTT. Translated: CAWSVQGNTEAFF. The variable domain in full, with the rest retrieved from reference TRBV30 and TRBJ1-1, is SQTIHQWPATLVQPVGSPLSLECTVEGTSNPNLYWYRQAAGRGLQLLFYSVGIGQISSEVPQNLSASRPQDRQFILSSKKLLLSDSGFYLCAWSVQGNTEAFFGQGTRLTVV.